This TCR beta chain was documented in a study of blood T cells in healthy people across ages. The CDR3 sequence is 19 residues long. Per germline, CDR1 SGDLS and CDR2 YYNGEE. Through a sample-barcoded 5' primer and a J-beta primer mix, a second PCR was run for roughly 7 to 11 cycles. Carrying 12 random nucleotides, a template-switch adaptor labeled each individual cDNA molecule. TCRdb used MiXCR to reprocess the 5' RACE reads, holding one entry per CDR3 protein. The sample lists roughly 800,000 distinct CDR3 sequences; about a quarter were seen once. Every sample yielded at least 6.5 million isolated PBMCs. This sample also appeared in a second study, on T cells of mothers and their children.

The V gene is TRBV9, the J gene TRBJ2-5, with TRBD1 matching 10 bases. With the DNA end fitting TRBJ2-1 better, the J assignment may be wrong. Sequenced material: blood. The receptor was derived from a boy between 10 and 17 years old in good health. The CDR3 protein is CASSPILRQGASVSNEQFF. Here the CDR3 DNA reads TGTGCCAGCAGCCCGATACTTAGACAGGGGGCGAGTGTGTCGAATGAGCAGTTCTTC.